Each of the 16 T cell receptor beta chains below was sequenced from the same sample in a study of CD8 T cells in ankylosing spondylitis. TCRdb called the 5' RACE reads again in MiXCR, with one record for every CDR3 protein. The sample holds about 230,000 distinct CDR3 sequences, 7.5% to 9.5% seen once. The sample comprised blood, either unsorted or a sorted T cell fraction (not recorded which). These receptors were taken from a female donor with ankylosing spondylitis or in good health (not recorded which).

This clonotype was picked up many times. The rearrangement joins TRBV20-1 to TRBJ2-7; D ambiguous. This CDR3 region has 11 residues. Germline V CDR1 and CDR2: DFQATT, SNEGSKA (reference sequence). Trimming left V 7 bases short and J 2 bases short, with 9 bases between. CDR3 sequence reads: CSVGRAYEQYF. DNA of the CDR3: TGCAGTGTAGGCAGAGCCTACGAGCAGTACTTC.

This clonotype was counted at least ten times. The chain links TRBV19 to TRBJ2-2; D unresolved. Germline assignment: CDR1 LNHDA and CDR2 SQIVND (reference sequence). The CDR3 contains 14 residues. V dropped 1 base and J dropped 6 bases, with 9 bases sitting between them. The CDR3 bases are TGTGCCAGTAGTATAGCCTTCCGGTCCGGGGAGCTGTTTTTT. Residues: CASSIAFRSGELFF.

The CDR3 sequence is CSVSALTNTGELFF. CDR3 in DNA: TGCAGCGTTTCGGCGCTCACGAACACCGGGGAGCTGTTTTTT. V is TRBV29-1 and J is TRBJ2-2; D gene uncertain. Trimming shortened V by 5 bases and J by 0 bases, and 10 bases separated the two germline ends. The CDR3 runs to 14 residues. Germline V gives CDR1 SQVTM, CDR2 ANQGSEA.

The chain is built from TRBV7-2 and TRBJ2-2; TRBD2 aligns across 11 bases. Losses at the gene ends were 7 bases for V and 2 bases for J; bases not matched to a gene: 6. The CDR3 is made up of 16 amino acids. Germline CDR1 SGHTA, CDR2 FQGNSA. The CDR3 DNA reads as TGTGCCAGCACCTTTAGCGGGAGGGCTAACACCGGGGAGCTGTTTTTT. Protein sequence: CASTFSGRANTGELFF.

This clonotype has at least ten counts. This chain links TRBV6-1 with TRBJ1-4, with 7 bases identical to TRBD1. With 7 bases clipped from V and 8 bases from J, the junction kept 16 bases outside the gene matches. The CDR3 contains 16 residues. Per the germline V gene, CDR1 is MNHNS and CDR2 is SASEGT. Here the CDR3 reads CASTERGPGRGEKLFF. The CDR3 DNA follows: TGTGCCAGCACTGAGAGGGGGCCGGGCCGAGGGGAAAAACTGTTTTTT.

The chain combines TRBV6-2 or TRBV6-3 with TRBJ1-1; 8 positions agree with TRBD1. The CDR3 contains 16 residues. Trimming removed 1 base from V and 0 bases from J; junction bases left unmatched: 4. Per germline, CDR1 MNHEY and CDR2 SVGEGT. DNA for the CDR3: TGTGCCAGCAGTTACTACCAGGACAGGGTGAACACTGAAGCTTTCTTT. Translating gives CASSYYQDRVNTEAFF.

This clonotype was seen many times. The gene calls are TRBV20-1 and TRBJ1-5; 9 nucleotides line up with TRBD1. Germline values: CDR1 DFQATT, CDR2 SNEGSKA (reference sequence). J was trimmed by 7 bases and V by 5 bases; bases with no gene match: 6. This CDR3 has 13 amino acids. For the CDR3, the DNA is TGCAGTGCTTTTACAGGGGGCGGGCAGCCCCAGCATTTT. As protein: CSAFTGGGQPQHF.

This rearrangement joins TRBV7-2 to TRBJ2-3; D gene uncertain. With 4 bases removed from V and 0 bases from J, the gap between germline ends came to 5 bases. This CDR3 is 13 amino acids long. Germline-derived CDR1 and CDR2 are SGHTA and FQGNSA. CDR3 sequence: CASSSASTDTQYF. The CDR3 DNA reads TGTGCCAGCAGCTCTGCTAGCACAGATACGCAGTATTTT.

This clonotype was detected many times. The V call is TRBV12-3 or TRBV12-4, the J call TRBJ1-5; TRBD1 might be the D (5 bases). Trimming left V 1 base short and J 7 bases short, with 11 bases between. The CDR3 extends over 14 amino acids. DNA for the CDR3: TGTGCCAGCAGTTTAGAAGGACGGGGGCAGCCCCAGCATTTT. It yields the protein CASSLEGRGQPQHF.

This clonotype was seen repeatedly, ten times or more. The V and J genes are TRBV29-1 and TRBJ1-4, with D possibly TRBD1 on 6 matching bases. V lost 7 bases and J 5 bases, leaving 14 bases between the germline ends. The germline V gene has CDR1 SQVTM and CDR2 ANQGSEA. The CDR3 has 13 amino acids. The CDR3 region has the DNA TGCAGCGGCTCGCTGCAGGGGAATGAAAAACTGTTTTTT. Translation gives CSGSLQGNEKLFF. The variable domain in full, completed from reference TRBV29-1 and TRBJ1-4, reads SAVISQKPSRDICQRGTSLTIQCQVDSQVTMMFWYRQQPGQSLTLIATANQGSEATYESGFVIDKFPISRPNLTFSTLTVSNMSPEDSSIYLCSGSLQGNEKLFFGSGTQLSVL.

This clonotype appeared a few times. The chain couples TRBV6-1 to TRBJ2-1; TRBD2 agrees at 9 bases. The CDR3 is 17 amino acids. Germline CDR1 and CDR2: MNHNS and SASEGT. Unmatched junction bases numbered 14, after V lost 6 bases and J lost 5 bases. The DNA for the CDR3 is TGTGCCAGCAGGGCAGGGACTAGCTTAAGGTCGGACAATGAGCAGTTCTTC. It yields the protein CASRAGTSLRSDNEQFF.

This clonotype was seen ten or more times. V usage is TRBV7-2 and J usage is TRBJ2-5, with TRBD2 identical over 8 bases. V was pared by 4 bases and J by 4 bases, with 5 bases of the junction left unmatched. Per germline, CDR1 SGHTA and CDR2 FQGNSA. The CDR3 is 14 amino acids. Here the CDR3 DNA reads TGTGCCAGCAGCTCCAGCGGGAGCGGAGAGACCCAGTACTTC. Its translation is CASSSSGSGETQYF.

This clonotype was detected only a few times. The genes are TRBV7-9 and TRBJ2-6; the D is unclear. The CDR3 totals 14 residues. V was shortened by 5 bases and J by 2 bases, with 7 bases between the two germline ends. Germline assignment: CDR1 SEHNR and CDR2 FQNEAQ (reference sequence). This CDR3 reads CASSPTPGANVLTF. CDR3 in DNA: TGTGCCAGCAGCCCAACTCCTGGGGCCAACGTCCTGACTTTC.

This clonotype came up many times. The rearrangement uses TRBV20-1 and TRBJ2-2; 7 nucleotides line up with TRBD2. V shed 6 bases and J 0 bases; nucleotides not matched to a gene: 7. Germline V gene sequence: CDR1 DFQATT, CDR2 SNEGSKA (reference sequence). The length of the CDR3 is 15 residues. The CDR3 loop reads CSASPGGANTGELFF. The CDR3 DNA reads TGCAGTGCCTCGCCTGGGGGGGCGAACACCGGGGAGCTGTTTTTT.

This chain joins TRBV7-9 and TRBJ2-3; TRBD1 is a possible D gene (7 bases). The CDR3 runs 16 residues. V lost 5 bases to trimming and J lost 2 bases, with 17 bases between them. CDR1 is SEHNR and CDR2 is FQNEAQ in the germline V gene (reference sequence). CDR3 residues: CASSLNSGGPTDTQYF. The DNA of the CDR3 is TGTGCCAGCAGCCTCAATTCAGGGGGGCCCACAGATACGCAGTATTTT.

The table lists this clonotype with many counts. The chain joins TRBV4-2 to TRBJ2-1; D may match TRBD1 or TRBD2 (6 bases each). V gave up 0 bases and J gave up 12 bases, with 12 bases separating them. Germline V lookup: CDR1 LGHNA, CDR2 YNFKEQ. This CDR3 has 13 amino acids. The CDR3 sequence: CASSQEEGGPQFF. CDR3 DNA sequence: TGTGCCAGCAGCCAAGAAGAGGGGGGCCCGCAGTTCTTC.